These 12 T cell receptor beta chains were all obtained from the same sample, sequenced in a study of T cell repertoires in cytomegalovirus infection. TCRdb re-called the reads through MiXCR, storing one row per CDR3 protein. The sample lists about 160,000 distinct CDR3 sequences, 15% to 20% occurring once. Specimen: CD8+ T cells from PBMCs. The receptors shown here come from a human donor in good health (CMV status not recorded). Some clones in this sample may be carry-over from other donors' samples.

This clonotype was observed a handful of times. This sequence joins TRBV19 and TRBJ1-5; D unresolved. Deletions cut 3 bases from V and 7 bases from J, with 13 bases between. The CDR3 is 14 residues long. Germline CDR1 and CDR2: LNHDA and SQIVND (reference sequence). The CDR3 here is CASSMGGYNQPQHF. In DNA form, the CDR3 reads TGTGCCAGTAGTATGGGCGGTTATAACCAGCCCCAGCATTTT.

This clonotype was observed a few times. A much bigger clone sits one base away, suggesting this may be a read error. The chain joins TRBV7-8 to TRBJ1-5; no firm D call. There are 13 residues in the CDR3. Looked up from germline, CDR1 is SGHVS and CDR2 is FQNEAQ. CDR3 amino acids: CASSHRENQPQNF. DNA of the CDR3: TGTGCCAGCAGCCATCGGGAGAATCAGCCCCAGAATTTT.

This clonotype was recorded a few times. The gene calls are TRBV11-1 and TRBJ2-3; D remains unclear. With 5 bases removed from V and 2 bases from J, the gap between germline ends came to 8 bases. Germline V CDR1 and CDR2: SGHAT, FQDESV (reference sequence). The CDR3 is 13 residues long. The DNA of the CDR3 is TGTGCCAGCAGCCCCTCGGTCACAGATACGCAGTATTTT. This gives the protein CASSPSVTDTQYF.

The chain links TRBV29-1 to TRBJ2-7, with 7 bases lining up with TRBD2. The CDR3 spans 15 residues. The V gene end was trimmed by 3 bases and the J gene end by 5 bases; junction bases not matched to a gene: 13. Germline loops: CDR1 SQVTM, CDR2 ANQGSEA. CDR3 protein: CSVDGGDISFNEQYF. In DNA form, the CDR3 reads TGCAGCGTTGATGGGGGGGATATCTCGTTTAACGAGCAGTACTTC.

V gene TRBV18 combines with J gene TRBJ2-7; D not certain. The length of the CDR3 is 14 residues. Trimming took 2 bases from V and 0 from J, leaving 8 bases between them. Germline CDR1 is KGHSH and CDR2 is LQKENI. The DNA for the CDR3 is TGTGCCAGCTCACCAGGCAGCAGCTCCTACGAGCAGTACTTC. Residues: CASSPGSSSYEQYF.

The DNA of the CDR3 is TGTGCCAGCACGGACAGAAACTACGAGCAGTACTTC. Translating gives CASTDRNYEQYF. The chain recombines TRBV12-3 or TRBV12-4 with TRBJ2-7; possible D gene TRBD1, 6 bases. The CDR3 loop spans 12 amino acids. Trimming took off 7 bases at V and 3 bases at J, with 10 bases between the two ends.

CDR3 in DNA: TGTGCCAGCAGCCCGGTAGTGGCCACAGATACGCAGTATTTT. Translation gives CASSPVVATDTQYF. The chain employs TRBV27 and TRBJ2-3, with no clear D. Germline loops: CDR1 MNHEY, CDR2 SMNVEV (reference sequence). The CDR3 contains 14 residues. V lost 6 bases, J lost 2 bases, and 12 bases lay in between.

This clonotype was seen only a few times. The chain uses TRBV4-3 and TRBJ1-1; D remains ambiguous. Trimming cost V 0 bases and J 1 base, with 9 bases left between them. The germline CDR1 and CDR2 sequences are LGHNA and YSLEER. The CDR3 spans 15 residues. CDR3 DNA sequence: TGCGCCAGCAGCCAAGATCTTGGTTGGAACACTGAAGCTTTCTTT. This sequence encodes CASSQDLGWNTEAFF.

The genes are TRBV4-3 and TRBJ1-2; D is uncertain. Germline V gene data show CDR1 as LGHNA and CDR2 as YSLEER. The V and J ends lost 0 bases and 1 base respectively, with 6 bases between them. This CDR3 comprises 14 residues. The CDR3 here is CASSQEAYNYGYTF. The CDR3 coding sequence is TGCGCCAGCAGCCAAGAAGCCTATAACTATGGCTACACCTTC.

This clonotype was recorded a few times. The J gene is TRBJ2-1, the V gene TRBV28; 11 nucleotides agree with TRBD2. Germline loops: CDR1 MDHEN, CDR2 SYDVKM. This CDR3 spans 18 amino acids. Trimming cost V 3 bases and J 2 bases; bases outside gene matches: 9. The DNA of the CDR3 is TGTGCCAGCAGTTTCAAACTAGCGGGAGTGGTGGCCTACAATGAGCAGTTCTTC. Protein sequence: CASSFKLAGVVAYNEQFF.

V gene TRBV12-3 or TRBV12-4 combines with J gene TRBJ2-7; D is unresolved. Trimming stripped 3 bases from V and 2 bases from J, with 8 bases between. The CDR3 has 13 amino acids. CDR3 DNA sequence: TGTGCCAGCAGTTTTCGTGGGCCCTACGAGCAGTACTTC. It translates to CASSFRGPYEQYF.

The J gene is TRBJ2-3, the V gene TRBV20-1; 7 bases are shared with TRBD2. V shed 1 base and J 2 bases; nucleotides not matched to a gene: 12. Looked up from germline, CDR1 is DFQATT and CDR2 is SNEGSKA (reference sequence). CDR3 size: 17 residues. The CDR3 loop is CSARVGGNLEDTDTQYF. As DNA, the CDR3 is TGCAGTGCTAGAGTGGGAGGGAACCTAGAGGACACAGATACGCAGTATTTT.